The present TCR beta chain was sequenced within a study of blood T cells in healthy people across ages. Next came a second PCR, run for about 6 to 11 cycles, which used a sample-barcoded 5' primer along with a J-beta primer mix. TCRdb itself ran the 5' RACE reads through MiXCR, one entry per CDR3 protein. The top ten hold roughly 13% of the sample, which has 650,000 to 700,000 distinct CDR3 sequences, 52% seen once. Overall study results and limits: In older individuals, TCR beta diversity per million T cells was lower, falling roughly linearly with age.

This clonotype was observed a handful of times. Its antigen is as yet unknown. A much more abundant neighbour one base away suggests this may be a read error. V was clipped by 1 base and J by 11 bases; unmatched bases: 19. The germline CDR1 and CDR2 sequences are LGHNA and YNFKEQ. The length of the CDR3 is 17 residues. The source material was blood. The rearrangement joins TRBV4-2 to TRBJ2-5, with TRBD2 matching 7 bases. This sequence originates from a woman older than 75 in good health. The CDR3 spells CASSQGPPGLPYNEQYF. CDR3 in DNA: TGTGCCAGCAGCCAAGGCCCACCGGGACTACCATACAATGAGCAGTACTTC.